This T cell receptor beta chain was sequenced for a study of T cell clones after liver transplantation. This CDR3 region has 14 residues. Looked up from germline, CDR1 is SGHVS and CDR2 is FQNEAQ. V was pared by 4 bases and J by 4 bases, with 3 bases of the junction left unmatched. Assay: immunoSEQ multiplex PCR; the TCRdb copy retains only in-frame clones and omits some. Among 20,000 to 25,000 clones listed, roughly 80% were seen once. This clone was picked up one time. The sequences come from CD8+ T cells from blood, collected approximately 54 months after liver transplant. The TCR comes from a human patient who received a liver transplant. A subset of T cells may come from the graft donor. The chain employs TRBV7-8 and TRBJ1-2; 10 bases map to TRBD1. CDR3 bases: TGTGCCAGCAGCTGGGGGGACAGGGGCTATGGCTACACCTTC. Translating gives CASSWGDRGYGYTF.